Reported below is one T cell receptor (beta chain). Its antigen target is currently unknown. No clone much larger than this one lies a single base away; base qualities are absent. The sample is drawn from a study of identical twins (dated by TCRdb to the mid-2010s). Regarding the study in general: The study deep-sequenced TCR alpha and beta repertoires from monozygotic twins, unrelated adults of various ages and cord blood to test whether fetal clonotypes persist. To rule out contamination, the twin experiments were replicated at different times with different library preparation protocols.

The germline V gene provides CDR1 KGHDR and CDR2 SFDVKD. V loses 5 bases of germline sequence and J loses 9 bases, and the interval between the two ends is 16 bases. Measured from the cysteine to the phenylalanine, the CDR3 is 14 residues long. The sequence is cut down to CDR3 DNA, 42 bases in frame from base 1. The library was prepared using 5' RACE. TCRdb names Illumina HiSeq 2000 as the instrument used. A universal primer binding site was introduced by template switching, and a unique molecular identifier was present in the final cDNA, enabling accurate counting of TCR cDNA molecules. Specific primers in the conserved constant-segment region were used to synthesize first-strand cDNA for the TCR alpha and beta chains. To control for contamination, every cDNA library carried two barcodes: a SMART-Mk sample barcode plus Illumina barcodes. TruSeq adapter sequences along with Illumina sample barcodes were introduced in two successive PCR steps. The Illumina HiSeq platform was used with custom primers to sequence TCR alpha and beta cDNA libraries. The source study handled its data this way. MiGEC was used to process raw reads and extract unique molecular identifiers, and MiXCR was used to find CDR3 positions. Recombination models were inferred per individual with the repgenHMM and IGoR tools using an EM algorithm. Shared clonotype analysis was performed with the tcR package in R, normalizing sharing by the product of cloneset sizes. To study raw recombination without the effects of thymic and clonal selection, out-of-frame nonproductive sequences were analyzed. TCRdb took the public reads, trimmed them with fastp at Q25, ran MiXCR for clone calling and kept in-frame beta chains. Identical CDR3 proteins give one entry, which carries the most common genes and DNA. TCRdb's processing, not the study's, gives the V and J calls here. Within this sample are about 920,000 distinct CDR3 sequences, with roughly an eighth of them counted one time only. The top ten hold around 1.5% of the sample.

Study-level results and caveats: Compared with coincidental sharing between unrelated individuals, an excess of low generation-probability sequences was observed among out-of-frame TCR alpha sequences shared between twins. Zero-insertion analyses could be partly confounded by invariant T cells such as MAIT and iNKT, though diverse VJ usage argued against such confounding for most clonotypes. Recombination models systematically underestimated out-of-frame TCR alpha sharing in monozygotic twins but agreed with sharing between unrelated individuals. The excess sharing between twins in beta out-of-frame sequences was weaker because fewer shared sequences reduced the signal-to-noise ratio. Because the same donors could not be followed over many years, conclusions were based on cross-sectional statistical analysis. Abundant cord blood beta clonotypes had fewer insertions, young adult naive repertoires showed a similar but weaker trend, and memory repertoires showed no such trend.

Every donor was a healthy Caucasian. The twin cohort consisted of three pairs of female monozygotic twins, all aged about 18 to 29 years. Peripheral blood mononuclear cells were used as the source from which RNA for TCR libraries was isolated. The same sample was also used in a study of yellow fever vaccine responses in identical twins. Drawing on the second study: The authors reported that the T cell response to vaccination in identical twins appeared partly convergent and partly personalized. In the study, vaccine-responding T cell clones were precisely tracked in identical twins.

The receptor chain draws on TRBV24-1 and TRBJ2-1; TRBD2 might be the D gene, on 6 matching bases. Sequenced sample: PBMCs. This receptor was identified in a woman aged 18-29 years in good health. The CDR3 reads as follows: CATSVRAGTGEQFF. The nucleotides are TGTGCCACCAGTGTAAGGGCGGGGACGGGTGAGCAGTTCTTC.